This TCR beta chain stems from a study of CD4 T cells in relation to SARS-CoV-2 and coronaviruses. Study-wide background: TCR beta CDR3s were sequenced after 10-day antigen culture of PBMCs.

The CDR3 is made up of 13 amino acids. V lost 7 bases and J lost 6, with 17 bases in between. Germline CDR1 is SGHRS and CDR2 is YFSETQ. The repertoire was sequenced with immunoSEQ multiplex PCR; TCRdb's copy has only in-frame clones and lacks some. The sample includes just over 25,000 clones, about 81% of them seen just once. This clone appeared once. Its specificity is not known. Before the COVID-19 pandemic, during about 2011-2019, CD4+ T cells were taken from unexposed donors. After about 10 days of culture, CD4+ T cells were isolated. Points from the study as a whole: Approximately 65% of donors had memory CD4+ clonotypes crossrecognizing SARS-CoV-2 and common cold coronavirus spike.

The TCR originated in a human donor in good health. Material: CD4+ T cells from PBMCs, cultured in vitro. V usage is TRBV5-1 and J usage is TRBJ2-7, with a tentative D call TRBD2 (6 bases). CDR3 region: CASYSGSPGEQYF. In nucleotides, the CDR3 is TGCGCCAGCTATAGCGGATCCCCGGGCGAGCAGTACTTC. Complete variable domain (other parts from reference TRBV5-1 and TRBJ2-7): KAGVTQTPRYLIKTRGQQVTLSCSPISGHRSVSWYQQTPGQGLQFLFEYFSETQRNKGNFPGRFSGRQFSNSRSEMNVSTLELGDSALYLCASYSGSPGEQYFGPGTRLTVT.